This TCR beta chain was identified during a study of T cell repertoires in cytomegalovirus infection. MiXCR, applied by TCRdb to the reads, yields one record per CDR3 protein. The table has roughly 760,000 distinct CDR3 sequences, approximately 34% seen once; the top ten hold 2.8%. This clonotype was seen more than once but under ten times. Sequencing was performed on PBMCs. The sequence was obtained from a human donor in good health (CMV status not recorded). Some clones in this sample may be carry-over from other donors' samples.

The CDR3 bases are TGTGCCAGCAGCCCGACCCGGACAGGGAGCAATCAGCCCCAGCATTTT. This gives the protein CASSPTRTGSNQPQHF. This chain links TRBV27 with TRBJ1-5, with TRBD1 matching 8 bases. Germline values: CDR1 MNHEY, CDR2 SMNVEV (reference sequence). CDR3 length: 16 amino acids. Trimming cost V 6 bases and J 1 base; bases outside gene matches: 8.